The subject of this entry is one T cell receptor (beta chain). This sample is part of a study of blood T cell repertoires in COVID-19. Clones were read by immunoSEQ multiplex PCR, and TCRdb kept only the in-frame ones, dropping some. The sample has 200,000 to 250,000 clones, approximately 80% seen once. This clonotype was obtained from a woman in her forties or fifties with acute or convalescent COVID-19. Specimen: peripheral blood.

This CDR3 is CASSPLPPGNEQYF. CDR3 DNA sequence: TGTGCCAGCAGTCCCCTACCTCCGGGGAACGAGCAGTACTTC. V gene TRBV27 combines with J gene TRBJ2-7, with D possibly being TRBD2 (5 bases). Germline CDR1 is MNHEY and CDR2 is SMNVEV (reference sequence). The CDR3 runs 14 residues. The V and J ends lost 5 bases and 5 bases respectively, with 16 bases between them.